This passage covers 17 T cell receptor beta chains from one sample sequenced in a study of blood T cell repertoires in COVID-19. Produced via immunoSEQ multiplex PCR; TCRdb's table is partial and in-frame only. The sample lists about 220,000 clones; about 88% were seen once. The sample comprised peripheral blood. Source of these receptors: a man between 50 and 59 years old who had recovered from COVID-19.

V usage is TRBV5-1 and J usage is TRBJ2-7; 7 positions match TRBD2. The CDR3 is made up of 14 amino acids. V shed 2 bases, J shed 1 base, and the junction held 3 bases outside the gene matches. The germline CDR1 and CDR2 sequences are SGHRS and YFSETQ. CDR3 DNA sequence: TGCGCCAGCAGCTTCTTTAGCGGGTCCTACGAGCAGTACTTC. It translates to CASSFFSGSYEQYF.

Only a few counts were recorded for this clone. The chain uses TRBV11-2 and TRBJ1-6; the D gene is possibly TRBD1 (6 bases). The V end was cut by 3 bases, the J end by 7 bases, with 10 bases between. The CDR3 covers 14 residues. Germline V gene data show CDR1 as SGHAT and CDR2 as FQNNGV. CDR3 loop: CASSFRQVNSPLHF. The CDR3, as DNA: TGTGCCAGCAGCTTTAGACAGGTCAATTCACCCCTCCACTTT.

The table lists this clone with a few counts. This sequence joins TRBV28 and TRBJ2-7; 11 nucleotides agree with TRBD1. Germline values: CDR1 MDHEN, CDR2 SYDVKM. The CDR3 sequence is 13 residues long. Germline trimming cut 6 bases from V and 7 bases from J; bases unmatched to any gene: 5. The CDR3 region is CASRGQGVWEQYF. CDR3 bases: TGTGCCAGCAGGGGACAGGGGGTATGGGAGCAGTACTTC.

J is TRBJ2-5 and V is TRBV11-1, with D maybe TRBD1 (5 bases). V shed 2 bases and J shed 5 bases, with 15 bases lying between them. Germline CDR1 reads SGHAT; CDR2 reads FQDESV (reference sequence). This CDR3 contains 15 residues. This chain's CDR3 is CASSLIGQGSETQYF. In DNA form, the CDR3 reads TGTGCCAGCAGCTTAATTGGTCAGGGATCGGAGACCCAGTACTTC.

J is TRBJ1-2 and V is TRBV5-4; a possible D gene is TRBD1 (6 bases). The V end lost 1 base, the J end lost 6 bases, and 10 bases lay between the germline ends. Germline V lookup: CDR1 SGHNT, CDR2 YYREEE (reference sequence). This CDR3 is built from 13 residues. The CDR3 sequence: CASSLSGENGYTF. In DNA, the CDR3 is TGTGCCAGCAGCTTGTCAGGGGAGAATGGCTACACCTTC.

The J gene is TRBJ1-1, the V gene TRBV28; no reliable D call. Trimming cost V 4 bases and J 3 bases, with 15 bases left between them. Looked up from germline, CDR1 is MDHEN and CDR2 is SYDVKM. The CDR3 covers 15 residues. CDR3 DNA sequence: TGTGCCAGCAGTTCGCTGACCCCGGGTTACACTGAAGCTTTCTTT. The encoded protein is CASSSLTPGYTEAFF.

On this clone itself: Distinct nucleotide sequences in the sample also encode this CDR3. The chain is built from TRBV5-1 and TRBJ1-4; 8 nucleotides line up with TRBD1. Germline loops: CDR1 SGHRS, CDR2 YFSETQ. J lost 0 bases, V lost 2 bases, and 0 bases had no gene match. The CDR3 is 15 amino acids. The CDR3 bases are TGCGCCAGCAGCTTACAGGGGGCAACTAATGAAAAACTGTTTTTT. Translated: CASSLQGATNEKLFF.

This clone was recorded once. The chain joins TRBV6-2 or TRBV6-3 to TRBJ2-7; D is uncertain. Germline CDR1 MNHEY, CDR2 SVGEGT. V lost 6 bases, J lost 0 bases, and 6 bases lay in between. This CDR3 spans 12 amino acids. For the CDR3, the DNA is TGTGCCAGCAGCCCTTACTCCTACGAGCAGTACTTC. This encodes CASSPYSYEQYF.

The chain is built from TRBV5-6 and TRBJ2-1; TRBD2 matches 14 bases. The V gene's germline CDR1 is SGHDT and CDR2 YYEEEE. The CDR3 totals 15 residues. The V segment lost 0 bases and the J segment 9 bases; nucleotides outside the gene matches: 2. In DNA, the CDR3 is TGTGCCAGCAGCTTGGTGGGGACTAGCGGGAGTGAGCAGTTCTTC. It encodes CASSLVGTSGSEQFF.

The chain has TRBV19 and TRBJ2-1; TRBD1 matches at 10 bases. The CDR3 is made up of 19 amino acids. Germline V gene sequence: CDR1 LNHDA, CDR2 SQIVND (reference sequence). The J segment lost 5 bases and the V segment lost 1 base, leaving 14 bases of the junction unmatched. CDR3 bases: TGTGCCAGTAGTATAGCTGGATGGACAGGGGGTCTAGCGGACAATGAGCAGTTCTTC. It encodes CASSIAGWTGGLADNEQFF. Combining the CDR3 with reference TRBV19 and TRBJ2-1 gives the whole variable domain DGGITQSPKYLFRKEGQNVTLSCEQNLNHDAMYWYRQDPGQGLRLIYYSQIVNDFQKGDIAEGYSVSREKKESFPLTVTSAQKNPTAFYLCASSIAGWTGGLADNEQFFGPGTRLTVL.

The chain has TRBV5-1 and TRBJ2-1; D unresolved. V was cut by 0 bases and J by 12 bases, with 10 bases left in between. Germline V gene lookup returns CDR1 SGHRS and CDR2 YFSETQ. This CDR3 region has 12 residues. The CDR3 DNA sequence: TGCGCCAGCAGCTTGGACCTCCGCGGGCAGTTCTTC. Residues: CASSLDLRGQFF.

The sample holds a few counts of this clone. V usage is TRBV5-5 and J usage is TRBJ2-1, with 11 bases identical to TRBD2. Trimming took 1 base from V and 10 from J; bases not matched to a gene: 7. The germline CDR1 and CDR2 sequences are SGHKS and YYEKEE (reference sequence). The CDR3 is 15 amino acids. The CDR3 is CASSLKLAGAPEQFF. As DNA, the CDR3 is TGTGCCAGCAGCTTGAAACTAGCGGGAGCCCCCGAGCAGTTCTTC.

The chain employs TRBV6-1 and TRBJ2-7; tentatively, D is TRBD1 (8 bases). The CDR3 spans 15 residues. V lost 3 bases to trimming and J lost 1 base, with 13 bases between them. The germline V gene encodes CDR1 MNHNS and CDR2 SASEGT. Written as DNA, the CDR3 is TGTGCCAGCAGTGAGACAGGGGAGGGGTCCTACGAGCAGTACTTC. Encoded protein: CASSETGEGSYEQYF.

V is TRBV12-3 or TRBV12-4 and J is TRBJ2-7, with a weak D call TRBD2 (6 bases). V was cut by 3 bases and J by 11 bases, with 17 bases left in between. The CDR3 consists of 13 residues. The chain's CDR3 is CASSFGAGRNEYF. The CDR3 DNA reads TGTGCCAGCAGTTTTGGGGCGGGGCGCAACGAGTACTTC.

J is TRBJ2-1 and V is TRBV7-8; TRBD1 is a possible D gene (5 bases). V was pared by 5 bases and J by 8 bases, with 19 bases between. This CDR3 is built from 15 residues. CDR1 SGHVS and CDR2 FQNEAQ come from the germline V gene. CDR3 amino acids: CASSHRFGATDEQFF. The CDR3 DNA follows: TGTGCCAGCAGCCATCGATTTGGGGCTACAGATGAGCAGTTCTTC.

The V gene is TRBV19, the J gene TRBJ2-1; TRBD2 matches 11 bases. The CDR3 totals 19 residues. Trimming cost V 5 bases and J 7 bases; bases outside gene matches: 19. Germline CDR1 is LNHDA and CDR2 is SQIVND (reference sequence). The CDR3 bases are TGTGCCAGTAGTGGAAACACCGGGACTAGCGGTGGGTTACTTAATGAGCAGTTCTTC. Translation gives CASSGNTGTSGGLLNEQFF.

The genes are TRBV11-2 and TRBJ2-1; possible D gene TRBD2, 6 bases. V lost 4 bases to trimming and J lost 2 bases, with 15 bases between them. Germline CDR1 reads SGHAT; CDR2 reads FQNNGV. The CDR3 consists of 16 residues. The CDR3 loop reads CASSSTAGLTYNEQFF. For the CDR3, the DNA is TGTGCCAGCAGCTCAACGGCGGGGCTAACCTACAATGAGCAGTTCTTC.